The next 22 T cell receptor beta chains were all read from a single sample in a study of identical twins. MiXCR, run by TCRdb on the 5' RACE reads, gives a single entry per CDR3 protein. The sample comprises 450,000 or so distinct CDR3 sequences, over 12% of which are singletons, and approximately 0.52% rests with the top ten. These same data were also listed under a study on yellow fever vaccine responses in identical twins.

Sequencing was done on a sample of CD4+ T cells sorted from blood. These receptors all come from a woman between 18 and 29 years old in good health.

In this sample, this clonotype turned up a few times. The chain uses TRBV20-1 and TRBJ2-7; no clear D. This CDR3 spans 14 amino acids. Germline CDR1 is DFQATT and CDR2 is SNEGSKA (reference sequence). V lost 5 bases and J 0 bases, leaving 14 bases between the germline ends. In nucleotides, the CDR3 is TGCAGTGCTCCACTCTCGGCGGCCTCCTACGAGCAGTACTTC. Translating gives CSAPLSAASYEQYF.

There are a few counts of this clonotype. The chain recombines TRBV5-6 with TRBJ2-2; D uncertain. From germline, CDR1 is SGHDT and CDR2 YYEEEE. V was shortened by 0 bases and J by 2 bases, with 11 bases between the two germline ends. The CDR3 has 16 residues. The CDR3 DNA reads TGTGCCAGCAGCTTGGCTCCCGGGTTCAACACCGGGGAGCTGTTTTTT. It specifies CASSLAPGFNTGELFF.

This clonotype came up a few times. The rearrangement links TRBV6-1 to TRBJ2-7; D may be TRBD2 (6 bases). This CDR3 is built from 16 residues. The ends were cut back, 8 bases at V and 1 base at J, with 21 bases in the middle. Germline values: CDR1 MNHNS, CDR2 SASEGT. CDR3 loop: CASSRSAMEGSYEQYF. The CDR3 nucleotides read TGTGCCAGCTCCCGAAGCGCGATGGAGGGTTCCTACGAGCAGTACTTC.

In its sample, this clonotype was seen a few times. The V and J genes are TRBV4-2 and TRBJ2-7, with 9 bases identical to TRBD1. After removal of 8 bases from V and 6 bases from J, the junction contained 8 bases not matched to a gene. The CDR3 runs to 13 residues. Germline CDR1 reads LGHNA; CDR2 reads YNFKEQ. CDR3 bases: TGTGCCAGCCACCGGGACAGGGTACCCGAGCAGTACTTC. Protein product: CASHRDRVPEQYF.

In its sample, this clonotype was seen a few times. The chain links TRBV7-9 to TRBJ2-5; D gene uncertain. V was shortened by 0 bases and J by 1 base, with 3 bases between the two germline ends. Germline V gene lookup returns CDR1 SEHNR and CDR2 FQNEAQ (reference sequence). CDR3 length equals 13 residues. CDR3 coding DNA: TGTGCCAGCAGCTTAGCAGTCCAAGAGACCCAGTACTTC. It specifies CASSLAVQETQYF.

This chain links TRBV18 with TRBJ2-1, with a tentative D call TRBD2 (5 bases). From germline, CDR1 is KGHSH and CDR2 LQKENI. V lost 8 bases and J 8 bases, leaving 19 bases between the germline ends. The CDR3 loop spans 14 amino acids. The CDR3: CASANFRGMDEQFF. CDR3 coding DNA: TGTGCCAGCGCAAACTTCCGGGGTATGGATGAGCAGTTCTTC.

This clonotype came up a few times. The V and J genes are TRBV24-1 and TRBJ2-3; TRBD2 aligns across 10 bases. The ends lost 0 bases at V and 4 bases at J; junction bases unmatched: 6. Germline CDR1 and CDR2: KGHDR and SFDVKD. The CDR3 consists of 17 residues. CDR3 sequence (DNA): TGTGCCACCAGTGATTTGGGCCTAGCGGGAGCAGCAGATACGCAGTATTTT. It is translated as CATSDLGLAGAADTQYF.

A few counts support this clonotype. This sequence joins TRBV7-9 and TRBJ2-1; tentative D call: TRBD1 (7 bases). Germline CDR1 reads SEHNR; CDR2 reads FQNEAQ (reference sequence). CDR3 length: 16 residues. V was trimmed by 7 bases and J by 6 bases, leaving 22 bases between them. The CDR3 DNA is TGTGCCAGCACTACGTACGGGGCAGGGGGGAGCAATGAGCAGTTCTTC. It specifies CASTTYGAGGSNEQFF.

V gene TRBV14 combines with J gene TRBJ1-6; D not certain. The CDR3 totals 14 residues. CDR1 and CDR2 (germline): SGHDN, FVKESK. The germline V and J ends were trimmed by 5 bases and 6 bases, with 11 bases remaining between them. The chain's CDR3 is CASSNNARNSPLHF. DNA for the CDR3: TGTGCCAGCAGCAACAACGCCCGTAATTCACCCCTCCACTTT.

This clonotype has at least ten counts. This chain links TRBV15 with TRBJ2-1; no clear D. The CDR3 has 13 residues. Germline loops: CDR1 LNHNV, CDR2 YYDKDF (reference sequence). The ends were cut back, 3 bases at V and 8 bases at J, with 11 bases in the middle. The CDR3 region is CATSSVASDEQFF. The CDR3 region has the DNA TGTGCCACCAGCAGCGTTGCGTCCGATGAGCAGTTCTTC.

This clonotype appeared a few times. The chain links TRBV12-3 or TRBV12-4 to TRBJ1-5; a weak D match, TRBD1 (5 bases). This CDR3 region has 13 residues. V dropped 6 bases and J dropped 4 bases, with 10 bases sitting between them. CDR3 in DNA: TGTGCCAGCAGAGGGGACGGGAATCAGCCCCAGCATTTT. This sequence encodes CASRGDGNQPQHF.

The V call is TRBV5-1, the J call TRBJ2-1; D gene ambiguous. Trimming took off 1 base at V and 5 bases at J, with 10 bases between the two ends. Germline CDR1 and CDR2: SGHRS and YFSETQ. There are 14 residues in the CDR3. Here the CDR3 DNA reads TGCGCCAGCAGCTTGTCCAGTATGGACAATGAGCAGTTCTTC. Protein product: CASSLSSMDNEQFF.

This clonotype was seen more than once but under ten times. The rearrangement joins TRBV24-1 to TRBJ2-7; TRBD1 is a possible D gene (5 bases). Trimming removed 1 base from V and 2 bases from J, with 11 bases in between. In germline, CDR1 is KGHDR, CDR2 SFDVKD. CDR3 length: 15 amino acids. The DNA of the CDR3 is TGTGCCACCAGTGATTTTGGGAAGGGGACCTACGAGCAGTACTTC. It yields the protein CATSDFGKGTYEQYF.

The chain has TRBV15 and TRBJ2-7; TRBD2 aligns across 7 bases. The CDR3 is 16 amino acids. Germline CDR1 reads LNHNV; CDR2 reads YYDKDF (reference sequence). Trimming removed 0 bases from V and 6 bases from J; junction bases left unmatched: 11. CDR3: CATSRDTRLAAGEQYF. The CDR3 DNA reads TGTGCCACCAGCAGAGATACAAGACTAGCCGCCGGCGAGCAGTACTTC.

This chain connects TRBV2 to TRBJ2-1, with 14 positions matching TRBD2. The CDR3 runs 14 residues. With 9 bases clipped from V and 6 bases from J, the junction kept 4 bases outside the gene matches. Germline CDR1 and CDR2: SNHLY and FYNNEI. CDR3 amino acids: CASSTSGGANEQFF. Written as DNA, the CDR3 is TGTGCCAGTTCGACTAGCGGGGGGGCCAATGAGCAGTTCTTC.

The V call is TRBV4-3, the J call TRBJ2-7; D may be TRBD2 (6 bases). This CDR3 region has 18 residues. Looked up from germline, CDR1 is LGHNA and CDR2 is YSLEER. V lost 0 bases and J lost 1, with 19 bases in between. This CDR3 is CASSQDRWGDPTSYEQYF. The CDR3 nucleotides read TGCGCCAGCAGCCAAGATCGATGGGGGGACCCCACATCCTACGAGCAGTACTTC.

This rearrangement joins TRBV10-3 to TRBJ2-5; 9 positions agree with TRBD2. J lost 2 bases, V lost 2 bases, and 3 bases had no gene match. The CDR3 contains 15 residues. The germline V gene encodes CDR1 ENHRY and CDR2 SYGVKD. CDR3 in amino acids: CAISEPGLAQETQYF. Written as DNA, the CDR3 is TGTGCCATCAGTGAGCCGGGACTAGCTCAAGAGACCCAGTACTTC.

CDR3 coding DNA: TGCAGTGCTAGAGAGGACGGGAATAACAATGAGCAGTTCTTC. It yields the protein CSAREDGNNNEQFF. The rearrangement links TRBV20-1 to TRBJ2-1, with D maybe TRBD2 (5 bases). The CDR3 length is 14 residues. Germline V CDR1 and CDR2: DFQATT, SNEGSKA (reference sequence). Trimming removed 0 bases at V and 5 bases at J, with 11 bases between.

This clonotype occurred a few times. The chain is built from TRBV27 and TRBJ2-1; TRBD2 matches 8 bases. The CDR3 is made up of 18 amino acids. Germline V gene data show CDR1 as MNHEY and CDR2 as SMNVEV (reference sequence). The V segment lost 11 bases and the J segment 4 bases; nucleotides outside the gene matches: 22. The CDR3 nucleotides read TGTGCCGGCCCCGGGGGGACACCTAAGCGGGAGCTGTACAATGAGCAGTTCTTC. It is translated as CAGPGGTPKRELYNEQFF.

The V gene is TRBV4-2, the J gene TRBJ2-2; D is unresolved. Trimming took off 0 bases at V and 0 bases at J, with 11 bases between the two ends. Germline V gives CDR1 LGHNA, CDR2 YNFKEQ. The CDR3 length is 17 residues. In nucleotides, the CDR3 is TGTGCCAGCAGCCAAGATTGGTTGGCAGCGAACACCGGGGAGCTGTTTTTT. Encoded protein: CASSQDWLAANTGELFF.

The chain's CDR3 is CASSLNGPILGTDTQYF. The CDR3 DNA follows: TGTGCCAGCAGCTTAAACGGACCCATCCTTGGGACAGATACGCAGTATTTT. The V and J genes are TRBV7-2 and TRBJ2-3, with D unresolved. Germline values: CDR1 SGHTA, CDR2 FQGNSA. V gave up 2 bases and J gave up 3 bases, with 18 bases separating them. The CDR3 is made up of 17 amino acids.

This clonotype was counted only a few times. The V gene is TRBV4-2, the J gene TRBJ1-1; TRBD1 might be the D (5 bases). The germline V gene has CDR1 LGHNA and CDR2 YNFKEQ. V was pared by 8 bases and J by 2 bases, with 18 bases between. The CDR3 covers 15 residues. CDR3 DNA: TGTGCCAGCGAGGAGCAGGGAGGAGGTAACACTGAAGCTTTCTTT. Translated: CASEEQGGGNTEAFF.